This T cell receptor (beta chain) appears in the sequencing data of a study of T cell responses to AZD1222 COVID-19 vaccine. The CDR3 has 12 residues. Germline CDR1 reads SNHLY; CDR2 reads FYNNEI. Deletions cut 6 bases from V and 0 bases from J, with 6 bases between. This clone occurred once. The antigen remains unidentified. Only in-frame clones appear in the TCRdb table, and some are missing; sequencing was by immunoSEQ multiplex PCR. The data contain around 150,000 clones, approximately 91% of them seen just once; the ten biggest clones take up about 1.8%. Study-wide findings and caveats: Among those given AZD1222, only five or six were seropositive at baseline. Donors skewed white British and female; clonal diversity was possibly underestimated. Distributed over spike, vaccine-associated CD4 TCRs predominated at 160-218 and 743-854.

The sequences come from peripheral blood, collected 28 days after the second AZD1222 dose. The rearrangement links TRBV2 to TRBJ2-7; D gene unclear. This receptor was obtained from an adult who received the AZD1222 COVID-19 vaccine. CDR3 loop: CASRRSSYEQYF. CDR3 nucleotides: TGTGCCAGCAGACGCAGCTCCTACGAGCAGTACTTC.